Only a few counts were recorded for the clone carrying this TCR beta chain. The antigen is undetermined. The source of the sample is a study of cytomegalovirus exposure and HLA in healthy donors. About the study: The Caucasian-associated ancestry cluster held under 90% of under 450 genotyped donors.

Study findings and constraints: In an earlier analysis, most TCR beta V segments were productive about 87% or about 30% of the time. In a later analysis, TCR association rates varied by HLA locus: DRB1 most, HLA-C fewest.

Both 60 Vbeta primers and 13 Jbeta primers went into the PCR. In the authors' methods: It was a later analysis that counted about 80 million unique TCR beta chains, of which around 11 million were shared. Assay used: immunoSEQ multiplex PCR; TCRdb lists only in-frame clones, some missing. For V, J and clone size, that table is used; D and trimming come from the DNA. Of some 35,000 clones listed, roughly 69% are singletons. This receptor was obtained from a man aged 30-40 years in good health and CMV-seronegative. Sequencing was performed on PBMCs.

The CDR3 loop is CASSLVGGAGELFF. In DNA, the CDR3 is TGTGCCAGCAGCTTAGTGGGGGGGGCCGGGGAGCTGTTTTTT. The chain carries TRBV7-2 and TRBJ2-2, with 7 nucleotides matching TRBD2. The germline V gene has CDR1 SGHTA and CDR2 FQGNSA. V lost 1 base, J lost 6 bases, and 2 bases stayed unmatched. The CDR3 covers 14 residues.